This is a list of T cell receptor beta chains from one sample in a study of blood T cells in healthy people across ages. TCRdb re-called the 5' RACE reads with MiXCR, one entry per CDR3 protein. The sample carries about 1.6 million distinct CDR3 sequences, around 36% recorded once. Sequencing input: blood. These TCRs come from a woman aged 30 to 39 in good health. CDR3s leave out the opening cysteine and the closing phenylalanine or tryptophan. Clone size appears in some rows only: once, few, many, or a class for an expanded clone.

size | V | CDR3
NA | TRBV7-6 | ASSLARQGYSPLH
NA | TRBV9 | ASSVGPGNDYGDT
NA | TRBV6-1 | TSSDRGSGTDTQY
NA | TRBV3-1 | ASSQDISSGYYNEQF
NA | TRBV13 | ASGTWNGDTQY
NA | TRBV2 | ASKIGGLGFGTQY
NA | TRBV9 | ASSVGSSGYLPYEQY
NA | TRBV4-2 | ASSQDPRQGMYTEAF
NA | TRBV20-1 | SARDPIYSYNEQF
NA | TRBV9 | ASSVGGGSGSSGYNEHF
NA | TRBV27 | ASSFGSGTQETQY
NA | TRBV30 | AWRMGTSGYYEQY
few | TRBV20-1 | SARYPGSSYEQY
few | TRBV3-1 | ASRTSQVDGEQF
few | TRBV27 | ASKLAGAHEQY
few | TRBV7-9 | ASSLAGARVGGEQY
few | TRBV6-2/TRBV6-3 | ASSYLGYEQF
NA | TRBV21-1 | ASSKERVCSRGGATSDTQY
few | TRBV28 | ASSSGTGLQGWFNEQF
few | TRBV20-1 | SATSQGIRNIQY
NA | TRBV20-1 | SARTSGGYSYNEQF
NA | TRBV28 | ASSVAVRGKNIQY
NA | TRBV27 | ASSYGQTHYNSPLH
NA | TRBV6-6 | ASSPAGFEQF
NA | TRBV20-1 | SAAGRISDEKLF
once | TRBV12-3/TRBV12-4 | ASRRPGQGRSPLH
NA | TRBV7-9 | ASSREIGQGSYEQY
few | TRBV7-9 | ASSLQQGQYSPLH
few | TRBV4-1 | ASSQDSPEGLLKVEQF
few | TRBV4-1 | ASSYKLAGEGDTQY
many | TRBV4-1 | ASSQAKTGLVYEQY
NA | TRBV4-1 | ASSRQTGTLETQY
NA | TRBV7-6 | ASSPTNIGAGEQY
few | TRBV28 | ASRVGPGGSGAANVLT
NA | TRBV11-2 | ASSLEGGTYNEQF
NA | TRBV2 | ASSALVAGAEQF
once | TRBV5-5 | ASSYRERSSYGQY
NA | TRBV21-1 | ASSTGITGELF
NA | TRBV5-6 | ASSLGLVTGTQY
NA | TRBV20-1 | SARDSQMNTEAF
NA | TRBV2 | ASSELAVSNTGELF
NA | TRBV5-1 | ASSLWPSGIETQY
NA | TRBV29-1 | SGATGAGGYT
NA | TRBV5-8 | ASRQPGQQETQY
NA | TRBV6-1 | ASRGSRGSNQPQH
NA | TRBV12-3/TRBV12-4 | ASTDRGIEDMQY
few | TRBV7-3 | ASSLSGGSRTDTQY
few | TRBV20-1 | SAREGGAQGGYT